Following are 31 T cell receptor beta chains from one sample sequenced in a study of neurological immune-mediated disorders (dated by TCRdb to the late 2010s). Preparation of the library involved 5' RACE. Data came from an Illumina HiSeq 2500. Clones were called with MiXCR by TCRdb after fastp trimmed the public reads at Q25, and only in-frame beta chains were retained. Every distinct CDR3 protein forms one entry, paired with its most common genes and DNA. A total of about 28,000 distinct CDR3 sequences appear in this sample, more than 6.5% of them only once. Of the sample, approximately 9.6% falls within the top ten clones. Sequenced sample: PBMCs. The source is a woman in her forties or fifties in good health.

V and J are TRBV18 and TRBJ1-5; 7 positions match TRBD1. CDR1 is KGHSH, CDR2 LQKENI, per germline. The CDR3 loop spans 15 amino acids. Written as DNA, the CDR3 is TGTGTCGGCTCAGAGGGGGCCGGAGGCAATCAGCCCCAGCATTTT. Its translation is CVGSEGAGGNQPQHF.

This clonotype was counted ten times or more. This chain links TRBV29-1 with TRBJ1-2; the D is unclear. CDR1 and CDR2 from the germline V gene are SQVTM and ANQGSEA. Trimming stripped 4 bases from V and 7 bases from J, with 16 bases between. This CDR3 region has 13 residues. The CDR3 DNA follows: TGCAGCGTTGGGACTATAATGGGTAGTGGCTACACCTTC. This encodes CSVGTIMGSGYTF. The entire variable domain, with the rest obtained from reference TRBV29-1 and TRBJ1-2, is as follows: SAVISQKPSRDICQRGTSLTIQCQVDSQVTMMFWYRQQPGQSLTLIATANQGSEATYESGFVIDKFPISRPNLTFSTLTVSNMSPEDSSIYLCSVGTIMGSGYTFGSGTRLTVV.

Many counts were recorded for this clonotype. The gene calls are TRBV20-1 and TRBJ2-1; 11 bases are a match to TRBD2. The V gene's germline CDR1 is DFQATT and CDR2 SNEGSKA (reference sequence). The CDR3 length is 15 residues. Unmatched junction bases numbered 15, after V lost 7 bases and J lost 10 bases. Here the CDR3 reads CSGRNWGLADSEQFF. CDR3 in DNA: TGCAGTGGGAGGAATTGGGGACTAGCGGACTCAGAGCAGTTCTTC.

This clonotype occurred many times. This chain connects TRBV29-1 to TRBJ2-2; D is ambiguous. CDR1 is SQVTM, CDR2 ANQGSEA, per germline. This CDR3 region has 14 residues. V lost 8 bases and J 0 bases, leaving 13 bases between the germline ends. CDR3 amino acids: CSTQGRTNTGELFF. The CDR3, as DNA: TGCAGCACCCAAGGTCGGACGAACACCGGGGAGCTGTTTTTT.

This clonotype was found many times. The chain combines TRBV20-1 with TRBJ2-3; 12 nucleotides agree with TRBD2. Trimming removed 6 bases from V and 1 base from J; junction bases left unmatched: 20. This CDR3 region has 20 residues. Germline CDR1 reads DFQATT; CDR2 reads SNEGSKA (reference sequence). In nucleotides, the CDR3 is TGCAGTGCCAGGAGAGCTGGCCTAGCGGGGGGGCAAAGGGGCACAGATACGCAGTATTTT. Residues: CSARRAGLAGGQRGTDTQYF.

At least ten counts were recorded for this clonotype. This chain joins TRBV28 and TRBJ2-1; D is undetermined. Germline V gene lookup returns CDR1 MDHEN and CDR2 SYDVKM. The CDR3 spans 15 residues. V lost 4 bases and J lost 4, with 14 bases in between. The CDR3 sequence: CASSSATFQYNEQFF. For the CDR3, the DNA is TGTGCCAGCAGTTCGGCCACCTTCCAGTACAATGAGCAGTTCTTC.

This clonotype was detected many times. This sequence joins TRBV4-2 and TRBJ1-2; TRBD1 aligns across 10 bases. There are 16 residues in the CDR3. In germline, CDR1 is LGHNA, CDR2 YNFKEQ. V was clipped by 4 bases and J by 1 base; unmatched bases: 6. The chain's CDR3 is CASSPTGTGVNYGYTF. The CDR3 nucleotides are TGTGCCAGCAGCCCCACCGGGACAGGGGTTAACTATGGCTACACCTTC.

This clonotype was observed a few times. The chain is built from TRBV6-1 and TRBJ1-1; D not resolved. The CDR3 sequence is 14 residues long. The germline CDR1 and CDR2 sequences are MNHNS and SASEGT. V was pared by 1 base and J by 5 bases, with 11 bases between. The CDR3 sequence is CASSEGDYATEAFF. CDR3 DNA sequence: TGTGCCAGCAGTGAAGGGGATTATGCTACTGAAGCTTTCTTT.

This clonotype was counted many times. This chain uses TRBV12-3 or TRBV12-4 with TRBJ1-2; D ambiguous. CDR3 length: 13 residues. V dropped 0 bases and J dropped 7 bases, with 9 bases sitting between them. CDR3 sequence (DNA): TGTGCCAGCAGTTTAGCCCAAGACCTTGGCTACACCTTC. Protein product: CASSLAQDLGYTF.

Many counts were recorded for this clonotype. The chain employs TRBV20-1 and TRBJ2-6; 7 nucleotides match TRBD1. J lost 2 bases, V lost 7 bases, and 8 bases had no gene match. Looked up from germline, CDR1 is DFQATT and CDR2 is SNEGSKA (reference sequence). The length of the CDR3 is 15 residues. CDR3 sequence: CSGISGGTGANVLTF. DNA for the CDR3: TGCAGTGGGATATCAGGGGGAACTGGGGCCAACGTCCTGACTTTC.

This clonotype was found many times. This chain links TRBV7-9 with TRBJ2-7; TRBD2 might be the D (5 bases). The germline CDR1 and CDR2 sequences are SEHNR and FQNEAQ (reference sequence). This CDR3 is 13 amino acids long. The V end was cut by 5 bases, the J end by 5 bases, with 13 bases between. The CDR3 loop reads CASSPRPGNEQYF. CDR3 nucleotides: TGTGCCAGCAGCCCCCGTCCGGGGAACGAGCAGTACTTC.

In its sample, this clonotype was seen many times. CDR3 in DNA: TGCGCCAGCAGCTTGCCTGGAAACACCATATATTTT. Its protein product is CASSLPGNTIYF. The V gene is TRBV5-1, the J gene TRBJ1-3, with unresolved D. Trimming shortened V by 1 base and J by 2 bases, and 1 base separated the two germline ends. Germline values: CDR1 SGHRS, CDR2 YFSETQ. CDR3 length: 12 amino acids.

Ten or more counts support this clonotype. V gene TRBV7-9 combines with J gene TRBJ2-7, with TRBD1 matching over 10 bases. This CDR3 comprises 15 residues. Trimming cost V 1 base and J 5 bases; bases outside gene matches: 5. The V gene's germline CDR1 is SEHNR and CDR2 FQNEAQ (reference sequence). The CDR3 DNA is TGTGCCAGCAGCTTAGGCGGGACAGGGGTAGACGAGCAGTACTTC. Translation: CASSLGGTGVDEQYF.

This clonotype has at least ten counts. The chain has TRBV7-2 and TRBJ1-5; D remains unclear. The length of the CDR3 is 14 residues. The V gene lost 2 bases and the J gene lost 7 bases, with 12 bases spanning the gap. Per the germline V gene, CDR1 is SGHTA and CDR2 is FQGNSA. DNA for the CDR3: TGTGCCAGCAGCTTAAGAGGCGGAGGGCAGCCCCAGCATTTT. This encodes CASSLRGGGQPQHF.

This clonotype was observed at least ten times. The chain recombines TRBV18 with TRBJ1-1; D ambiguous. The CDR3 has 14 residues. The germline CDR1 and CDR2 sequences are KGHSH and LQKENI. V lost 5 bases, J lost 3 bases, and 13 bases lay in between. The CDR3 DNA follows: TGTGCCAGCTCATCTGAGTACGGGGACACTGAAGCTTTCTTT. It is translated as CASSSEYGDTEAFF.

Ten or more counts support this clonotype. This chain joins TRBV2 and TRBJ2-7, with 8 bases matching TRBD2. The CDR3 loop spans 17 amino acids. The germline V gene encodes CDR1 SNHLY and CDR2 FYNNEI. Trimming cost V 6 bases and J 3 bases; bases outside gene matches: 16. In DNA form, the CDR3 reads TGTGCCAGCAGGGGGGGTTTATCGAGCGGGGGCAACTACGAGCAGTACTTC. Translating gives CASRGGLSSGGNYEQYF.

On this clonotype: The junction does not match germline at one end; this may be a read error. The genes are TRBV6-1 and TRBJ1-4; the D gene is possibly TRBD1 (6 bases). CDR3 length equals 14 residues. Germline CDR1 is MNHNS and CDR2 is SASEGT. The CDR3 region is CASRLGGANEKMFF. DNA for the CDR3: TGTGCAAGCCGTCTGGGGGGGGCTAATGAAAAAATGTTTTTT.

There are many counts of this clonotype. V is TRBV28 and J is TRBJ1-6, with a weak D call TRBD1 (5 bases). The CDR3 sequence is 14 residues long. Germline CDR1 is MDHEN and CDR2 is SYDVKM. The V end lost 3 bases, the J end lost 7 bases, and 10 bases lay between the germline ends. The CDR3 bases are TGTGCCAGCAGTTTGTTAGGGGAGAATTCACCCCTCCACTTT. It codes for CASSLLGENSPLHF.

The chain joins TRBV6-1 to TRBJ1-5, with unresolved D. The CDR3 loop spans 16 amino acids. The germline CDR1 and CDR2 sequences are MNHNS and SASEGT. Trimming took 10 bases from V and 2 from J, leaving 21 bases between them. The CDR3 here is CATRKEGGYGNQPQHF. In DNA, the CDR3 is TGTGCCACCAGAAAAGAGGGCGGATATGGCAATCAGCCCCAGCATTTT.

The table lists this clonotype with many counts. The rearrangement links TRBV9 to TRBJ2-5; D is ambiguous. Germline CDR1 reads SGDLS; CDR2 reads YYNGEE. V was clipped by 4 bases and J by 5 bases, with 12 bases between them. The CDR3 length is 13 residues. CDR3 amino acids: CASSSHIAETQYF. Here the CDR3 DNA reads TGTGCCAGCAGCTCCCATATCGCGGAGACCCAGTACTTC.

This clonotype was detected many times. This may arise from a read error, as a much more abundant clone is one base away. This chain joins TRBV7-8 and TRBJ2-5; perhaps TRBD1 as D (5 bases). The CDR3 is 13 amino acids. The germline CDR1 and CDR2 sequences are SGHVS and FQNEAQ. The CDR3 region is CTSSSNRLETQYF. The CDR3 bases are TGTACCAGCAGCTCCAACAGGCTGGAGACCCAGTACTTC. The variable domain in full, completed from reference TRBV7-8 and TRBJ2-5, reads GAGVSQSPRYKVAKRGQDVALRCDPISGHVSLFWYQQALGQGPEFLTYFQNEAQLDKSGLPSDRFFAERPEGSVSTLKIQRTQQEDSAVYLCTSSSNRLETQYFGPGTRLLVL.

This clonotype was counted many times. V gene TRBV20-1 combines with J gene TRBJ1-2; 7 nucleotides line up with TRBD1. Germline V lookup: CDR1 DFQATT, CDR2 SNEGSKA (reference sequence). The CDR3 sequence is 13 residues long. V was clipped by 6 bases and J by 6 bases; unmatched bases: 10. CDR3 DNA: TGCAGTGCCGCGGACAGGTACCCCGATGGCTACACCTTC. Residues: CSAADRYPDGYTF.

This clonotype appeared many times. The J gene is TRBJ2-1, the V gene TRBV5-1, with D hard to call. The CDR3 covers 15 residues. V shed 0 bases and J shed 0 bases, with 7 bases lying between them. Germline V gene data show CDR1 as SGHRS and CDR2 as YFSETQ. The CDR3 loop reads CASSLAFNSYNEQFF. The CDR3 nucleotides are TGCGCCAGCAGCTTGGCGTTCAACTCCTACAATGAGCAGTTCTTC.

This clonotype was detected ten times or more. The gene calls are TRBV29-1 and TRBJ2-7; no firm D call. V was clipped by 6 bases and J by 2 bases, with 14 bases between them. CDR1 is SQVTM and CDR2 is ANQGSEA in the germline V gene. The CDR3 is 13 amino acids. CDR3 DNA sequence: TGCAGCGTCGCCAGAGGCGGAGCCTACGAGCAGTACTTC. This gives the protein CSVARGGAYEQYF.

This clonotype was seen ten or more times. This sequence joins TRBV10-3 and TRBJ1-3; D uncertain. Germline-derived CDR1 and CDR2 are ENHRY and SYGVKD. V lost 2 bases to trimming and J lost 3 bases, with 2 bases between them. The CDR3 has 12 amino acids. In DNA form, the CDR3 reads TGTGCCATCAGTGAGGGTGGAAACACCATATATTTT. Its protein product is CAISEGGNTIYF.

This clonotype has at least ten counts. This chain uses TRBV20-1 with TRBJ2-1; D might be TRBD2 (6 bases). Germline-derived CDR1 and CDR2 are DFQATT and SNEGSKA (reference sequence). This CDR3 contains 15 residues. Between the trimmed V and J ends, which lost 5 bases and 6 bases, there was a span of 20 bases. The CDR3 spells CSAPLGGRYSNEQFF. In DNA, the CDR3 is TGCAGTGCTCCCTTGGGGGGAAGGTACAGCAATGAGCAGTTCTTC.

There are many counts of this clonotype. The gene calls are TRBV7-2 and TRBJ1-4; tentative D call: TRBD1 (5 bases). V was cut by 5 bases and J by 5 bases, with 15 bases left in between. This CDR3 spans 15 amino acids. Per germline, CDR1 SGHTA and CDR2 FQGNSA. CDR3 protein: CASSRRYRGNEKLFF. The CDR3 DNA is TGTGCCAGCAGCCGGCGATACCGGGGCAATGAAAAACTGTTTTTT.

There are many counts of this clonotype. The rearrangement links TRBV7-3 to TRBJ1-1; no clear D. Germline CDR1 SGHTA, CDR2 FQGTGA. This CDR3 contains 13 residues. The V gene lost 1 base and the J gene lost 3 bases, with 6 bases spanning the gap. The CDR3 DNA follows: TGTGCCAGCAGCTTAAACGGTCACACTGAAGCTTTCTTT. It translates to CASSLNGHTEAFF.

This clonotype was counted a few times. V gene TRBV7-6 combines with J gene TRBJ2-7, with TRBD1 identical over 12 bases. Trimming at V came to 5 bases and at J to 4 bases, leaving 6 bases not matched to a gene. This CDR3 has 15 amino acids. The germline CDR1 and CDR2 sequences are SGHVS and FNYEAQ. CDR3 nucleotide sequence: TGTGCCAGCAGCCCCGGGACAGGGGGCGGGTACGAGCAGTACTTC. Its translation: CASSPGTGGGYEQYF.

This clonotype is categorized as medium-sized. The rearrangement uses TRBV28 and TRBJ2-7, with D tentatively TRBD1 (5 bases). The CDR3 length is 13 residues. V lost 6 bases and J 2 bases, leaving 11 bases between the germline ends. CDR1 and CDR2 from the germline V gene are MDHEN and SYDVKM. The CDR3: CASRDTSTYEQYF. For the CDR3, the DNA is TGTGCCAGCAGGGACACGTCAACCTACGAGCAGTACTTC.

This clonotype was seen ten or more times. The chain couples TRBV10-3 to TRBJ2-5; D may be TRBD2 (6 bases). V lost 9 bases and J lost 5, with 16 bases in between. The CDR3 sequence is 13 residues long. Germline-derived CDR1 and CDR2 are ENHRY and SYGVKD. CDR3 coding DNA: TGTGCCATAGGCTCGGGAGTCGGGGAGACCCAGTACTTC. Protein: CAIGSGVGETQYF.